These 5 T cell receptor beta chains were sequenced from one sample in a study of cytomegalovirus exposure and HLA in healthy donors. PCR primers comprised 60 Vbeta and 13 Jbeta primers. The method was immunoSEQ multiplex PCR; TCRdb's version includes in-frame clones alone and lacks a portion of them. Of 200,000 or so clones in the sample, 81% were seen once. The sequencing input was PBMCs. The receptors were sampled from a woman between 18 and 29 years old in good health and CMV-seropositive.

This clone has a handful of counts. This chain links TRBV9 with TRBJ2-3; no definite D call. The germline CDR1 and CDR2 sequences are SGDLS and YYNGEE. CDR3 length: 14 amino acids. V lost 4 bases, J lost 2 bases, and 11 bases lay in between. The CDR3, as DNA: TGTGCCAGCAGCCCTCTACTTTTCACAGATACGCAGTATTTT. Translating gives CASSPLLFTDTQYF.

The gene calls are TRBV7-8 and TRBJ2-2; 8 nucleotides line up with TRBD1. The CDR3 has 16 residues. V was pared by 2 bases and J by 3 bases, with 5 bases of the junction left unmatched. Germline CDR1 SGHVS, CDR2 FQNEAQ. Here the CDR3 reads CASSLLTGVYTGELFF. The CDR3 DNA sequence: TGTGCCAGCAGCTTACTGACAGGGGTTTACACCGGGGAGCTGTTTTTT.

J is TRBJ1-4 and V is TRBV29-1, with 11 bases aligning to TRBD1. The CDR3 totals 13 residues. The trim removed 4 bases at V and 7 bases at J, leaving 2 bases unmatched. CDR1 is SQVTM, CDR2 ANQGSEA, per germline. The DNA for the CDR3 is TGCAGCGTTGGGGGACAGGGGGTTGAAAAACTGTTTTTT. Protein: CSVGGQGVEKLFF.

The CDR3 DNA reads as TGTGCCAGCAGGGGACTTAGCTCTGGGGCCAACGTCCTGACTTTC. Translation gives CASRGLSSGANVLTF. The chain recombines TRBV28 with TRBJ2-6; the D gene is possibly TRBD2 (6 bases). CDR1 and CDR2 (germline): MDHEN, SYDVKM. Between the trimmed V and J ends, which lost 6 bases and 0 bases, there was a span of 9 bases. The CDR3 totals 15 residues. Together with reference TRBV28 and TRBJ2-6, the CDR3 gives the full variable domain: DVKVTQSSRYLVKRTGEKVFLECVQDMDHENMFWYRQDPGLGLRLIYFSYDVKMKEKGDIPEGYSVSREKKERFSLILESASTNQTSMYLCASRGLSSGANVLTFGAGSRLTVL.

CDR3 coding DNA: TGTGCCAGCGGAGCAGGGGGGAAAGCTAATGAAAAACTGTTTTTT. Residues: CASGAGGKANEKLFF. The chain combines TRBV5-4 with TRBJ1-4, with 7 bases identical to TRBD1. From germline, CDR1 is SGHNT and CDR2 YYREEE (reference sequence). Losses at the gene ends were 7 bases for V and 3 bases for J; bases not matched to a gene: 9. CDR3 length equals 15 residues.